This T cell receptor beta chain was captured in a study of T cells in women clearing cervical HPV infection. Points from the study as a whole: TRBV6-7 relative abundance averaged approximately 0.11% in cases and approximately 0.15% in controls.

The CDR3 length is 15 residues. V shed 2 bases and J 2 bases; nucleotides not matched to a gene: 4. Germline V gives CDR1 WSHSY, CDR2 SAAADI. Data came from immunoSEQ multiplex PCR; TCRdb stores just in-frame clones and leaves some out. In total, the table holds 25,000 to 30,000 clones. Turning to this clone: Its antigen is not identified. The read halts 3 residues ahead of the CDR3 end, with the missing end drawn from the germline J gene.

This TCR derives from a woman between 18 and 70 years old with a cervical HPV16 infection that either progressed to CIN3+ or cleared (not recorded which). The sample consisted of blood buffy coat. The chain links TRBV10-2 to TRBJ2-7, with 9 bases matching TRBD2. CDR3 residues: CASSEPTSGPYEQYF. CDR3 bases read: TGCGCCAGCAGTGAGCCGACTAGCGGACCCTACGAG.